The rows below give T cell receptor beta chains drawn from one sample of a study of vaccination and CD4 T cells after COVID-19. TCRdb called the PCR reads again in MiXCR, with one record for every CDR3 protein. The sample has over 14,000 distinct CDR3 sequences, roughly two thirds seen once. No cognate antigen is known for these TCRs. Sequencing was performed on CD4+ T cells from blood, cultured in vitro. These receptors all come from a human donor who had recovered from COVID-19. Each CDR3 is given with its conserved first and last residue. The D gene is left open where the match is weak. Expanded clones get a size class; other rows say once, few or many, or leave the size out.

d_call	v_call	j_call	clone_size	cdr3_aa	cdr3_nt
.	TRBV25-1	TRBJ2-3	.	CASSVGGSQYF	TGTGCCAGCAGTGTGGGAGGCTCGCAGTATTTT
TRBD2	TRBV4-2	TRBJ2-3	.	CASSRGTSGRGEDTQYF	TGTGCCAGCAGCAGAGGGACTAGCGGGAGGGGCGAAGATACGCAGTATTTT
.	TRBV6-1	TRBJ1-1	.	CASLIAGVGTEAFF	TGTGCCAGCCTCATTGCTGGGGTCGGCACTGAAGCTTTCTTT
.	TRBV6-1	TRBJ1-2	.	CASSMKANYGYTF	TGTGCCAGCAGTATGAAAGCTAACTATGGCTACACCTTC
TRBD1	TRBV5-4	TRBJ2-5	.	CASSREGAQETQYF	TGTGCCAGCAGCAGAGAGGGGGCCCAAGAGACCCAGTACTTC
TRBD1	TRBV6-5	TRBJ1-5	once	CASSLTGVGPQHF	TGTGCCAGCAGTTTGACAGGGGTGGGGCCCCAGCATTTT
.	TRBV2	TRBJ2-1	.	CASIMAGAYNEQFF	TGTGCCAGCATTATGGCGGGGGCTTACAATGAGCAGTTCTTC
TRBD2	TRBV7-2	TRBJ2-3	.	CASSPEGGWDTQYF	TGTGCCAGCAGCCCTGAGGGAGGGTGGGATACGCAGTATTTT
.	TRBV14	TRBJ1-1	.	CASSQVIGVTEAFF	TGTGCCAGCAGCCAAGTGATTGGAGTCACTGAAGCTTTCTTT
TRBD1	TRBV24-1	TRBJ1-5	.	CATSGTGTGEGNQPQHF	TGTGCCACCAGTGGGACAGGGACAGGCGAGGGAAATCAGCCCCAGCATTTT
TRBD1	TRBV19	TRBJ2-1	.	CASNPAGGEQFF	TGTGCCAGCAACCCTGCAGGGGGTGAGCAGTTCTTC
TRBD1	TRBV20-1	TRBJ2-5	.	CSARLNRGLETQYF	TGCAGTGCTAGACTAAACAGGGGGCTGGAGACCCAGTACTTC
.	TRBV7-8	TRBJ1-2	.	CASSLAVSPNYGYTF	TGTGCCAGCAGCTTAGCCGTGAGCCCAAACTATGGCTACACCTTC